The 9 T cell receptor beta chains below come from one sample, sequenced in a study of cytomegalovirus exposure and HLA in healthy donors. Amplification used 60 Vbeta primers and 13 Jbeta primers. Sequencing used immunoSEQ multiplex PCR; TCRdb keeps in-frame clones, though not all of them. Here the sample spans fewer than 40,000 clones, 86% being singletons. Sequenced input: PBMCs. These receptors all stem from a woman in her thirties or forties in good health and CMV-seropositive.

The J gene is TRBJ2-7, the V gene TRBV10-3; 9 positions agree with TRBD1. Trimming took 11 bases from V and 5 from J; bases not matched to a gene: 13. CDR3 size: 14 residues. Germline assignment: CDR1 ENHRY and CDR2 SYGVKD. The CDR3 region has the DNA TGTGCCTCCACACCGGGACAGGGTGTCCACGAGCAGTACTTC. Its protein product is CASTPGQGVHEQYF.

V is TRBV9 and J is TRBJ2-3, with 15 bases lining up with TRBD2. Germline V gene data show CDR1 as SGDLS and CDR2 as YYNGEE. J gave up 4 bases and V 4 bases, and 7 bases lay outside the gene matches. This CDR3 comprises 17 residues. This CDR3 is CASSPGLAGGIADTQYF. CDR3 DNA: TGTGCCAGCAGCCCGGGACTAGCGGGGGGAATAGCAGATACGCAGTATTTT.

The J gene is TRBJ1-3, the V gene TRBV18; D may be TRBD1 (5 bases). CDR1 and CDR2 (germline): KGHSH, LQKENI. V was trimmed by 5 bases and J by 4 bases, leaving 9 bases between them. The CDR3 spans 13 residues. The CDR3 sequence: CASSKRQGNTIYF. CDR3 DNA: TGTGCCAGCTCAAAAAGACAGGGAAACACCATATATTTT.

The chain has TRBV27 and TRBJ2-5; tentatively, D is TRBD1 (5 bases). CDR3 size: 16 residues. Trimming pared 4 bases from V and 2 bases from J, leaving 17 bases between. The germline gives CDR1 MNHEY, CDR2 SMNVEV (reference sequence). DNA for the CDR3: TGTGCCAGCAGTTCAACTGTGGCTAGGGGTCAAGAGACCCAGTACTTC. It codes for CASSSTVARGQETQYF.

The chain has TRBV5-6 and TRBJ2-1, with 7 bases fitting TRBD2. This CDR3 has 15 residues. From germline, CDR1 is SGHDT and CDR2 YYEEEE. Trimming removed 4 bases from V and 5 bases from J; junction bases left unmatched: 9. The chain's CDR3 is CASSGGGRLDNEQFF. In DNA, the CDR3 is TGTGCCAGCAGCGGGGGGGGGAGACTCGACAATGAGCAGTTCTTC.

The chain has TRBV19 and TRBJ1-4, with a tentative D call TRBD1 (6 bases). V shed 5 bases and J shed 8 bases, with 12 bases lying between them. Germline CDR1 reads LNHDA; CDR2 reads SQIVND (reference sequence). This CDR3 contains 13 residues. The CDR3 here is CASSPGGMEKLFF. The CDR3 bases are TGTGCCAGTAGTCCGGGGGGCATGGAAAAACTGTTTTTT.

The genes are TRBV28 and TRBJ1-3; TRBD1 is a possible D gene (6 bases). From germline, CDR1 is MDHEN and CDR2 SYDVKM. Between the trimmed V and J ends, which lost 6 bases and 5 bases, there was a span of 23 bases. CDR3 length: 17 amino acids. CDR3 coding DNA: TGTGCCAGCAGCCCTTCTCTGAGGGGGATGTTGAGAAACACCATATATTTT. Translating it yields CASSPSLRGMLRNTIYF.

The chain joins TRBV14 to TRBJ2-7; 7 nucleotides match TRBD2. Trimming at V came to 3 bases and at J to 4 bases, leaving 15 bases not matched to a gene. CDR1 SGHDN and CDR2 FVKESK come from the germline V gene. This CDR3 comprises 17 residues. The CDR3 sequence is CASSHPSGGRGSYEQYF. In DNA, the CDR3 is TGTGCCAGCAGCCACCCCTCCGGAGGGAGGGGTAGTTACGAGCAGTACTTC.

The J gene is TRBJ1-2, the V gene TRBV6-7; 7 nucleotides align to TRBD1. TRBV6-7 has ORF status, its function being uncertain. J was trimmed by 1 base and V by 6 bases; bases with no gene match: 11. The CDR3 contains 16 residues. The CDR3 protein is CASSLLVNRGNYGYTF. In DNA, the CDR3 is TGTGCCAGCAGCCTCCTCGTTAACAGGGGTAACTATGGCTACACCTTC.